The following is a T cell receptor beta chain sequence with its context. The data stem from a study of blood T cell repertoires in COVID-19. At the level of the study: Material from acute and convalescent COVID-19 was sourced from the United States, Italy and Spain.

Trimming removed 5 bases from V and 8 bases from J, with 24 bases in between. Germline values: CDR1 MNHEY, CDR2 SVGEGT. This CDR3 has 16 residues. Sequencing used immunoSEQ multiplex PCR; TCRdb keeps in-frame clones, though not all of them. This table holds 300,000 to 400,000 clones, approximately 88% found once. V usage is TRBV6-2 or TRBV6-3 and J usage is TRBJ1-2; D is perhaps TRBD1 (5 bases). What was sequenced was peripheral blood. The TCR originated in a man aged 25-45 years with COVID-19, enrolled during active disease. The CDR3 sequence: CASSGRTSHRNGGYTF. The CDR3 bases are TGTGCCAGCAGTGGGCGGACATCTCACCGGAATGGGGGCTACACCTTC.